The 3 T cell receptor beta chains reported below all come from one sample, sequenced in a study of cytomegalovirus exposure and HLA in healthy donors. The PCR made use of 60 Vbeta and 13 Jbeta primers. The table came from immunoSEQ multiplex PCR; TCRdb's copy has only in-frame clones and leaves some out. Among around 100,000 clones listed, around 80% were seen once. Sequencing was done on a sample of PBMCs. The origin of the receptors is a man aged 25 to 40 in good health and CMV-seropositive.

The chain links TRBV15 to TRBJ2-5; 10 bases line up with TRBD1. The germline gives CDR1 LNHNV, CDR2 YYDKDF (reference sequence). V was clipped by 5 bases and J by 11 bases; unmatched bases: 14. The CDR3 consists of 15 residues. Here the CDR3 reads CATSPWTGGRGEQYF. CDR3 nucleotides: TGTGCCACCAGCCCATGGACAGGGGGGCGAGGAGAGCAGTACTTC.

This clone has just one count. The rearrangement links TRBV5-8 to TRBJ1-1; perhaps TRBD1 as D (6 bases). Between the trimmed V and J ends, which lost 4 bases and 3 bases, there was a span of 25 bases. The CDR3 is 18 amino acids. In germline, CDR1 is SGHTS, CDR2 YDEGEE. This CDR3 reads CASSPDSWTVEIYTEAFF. Here the CDR3 DNA reads TGTGCCAGCAGCCCCGATTCTTGGACAGTAGAAATTTACACTGAAGCTTTCTTT. The full variable domain, completed using reference TRBV5-8 and TRBJ1-1, is EAGVTQSPTHLIKTRGQQATLRCSPISGHTSVYWYQQALGLGLQFLLWYDEGEERNRGNFPPRFSGRQFPNYSSELNVNALELEDSALYLCASSPDSWTVEIYTEAFFGQGTRLTVV.

CDR3 nucleotide sequence: TGTGCCAGCAGTTACTCCCCTAGCGGGGAAAGCGAGCAGTACTTC. This codes for CASSYSPSGESEQYF. V usage is TRBV6-6 and J usage is TRBJ2-7; 9 bases agree with TRBD2. This CDR3 spans 15 amino acids. The V gene's germline CDR1 is MNHNY and CDR2 SVGAGI (reference sequence). J gave up 6 bases and V 0 bases, and 6 bases lay outside the gene matches.